This TCR beta chain was sequenced in a study of vaccination and CD4 T cells after COVID-19. In its sample, this clonotype was seen a few times. The antigen is not known. From germline, CDR1 is ENHRY and CDR2 SYGVKD. V shed 6 bases, J shed 4 bases, and the junction held 6 bases outside the gene matches. CDR3 length equals 15 residues. Cultured CD4+ T-cell DNA underwent Oncomine TCR Beta short-read sequencing. TCRdb passed the PCR reads through MiXCR, listing each CDR3 protein once. This sample has 5,000 to 7,000 distinct CDR3 sequences, with about three fifths found just once. As to treatment: roughly 11-day PBMC culture with coronavirus spike peptide pools or control peptides (ViraFEST assay). According to the study, CD4+ T cells from the unexposed donor were gathered ahead of the COVID-19 pandemic (2011-2018).

This receptor was identified in a human donor in good health. Sequences were obtained from CD4+ T cells from blood, cultured in vitro. The chain is built from TRBV10-3 and TRBJ2-2; 9 bases agree with TRBD2. As DNA, the CDR3 is TGTGCCATCAGGCCCGATAGCGGGAGCACCGGGGAGCTGTTTTTT. Translated, it gives CAIRPDSGSTGELFF.